These 16 T cell receptor beta chains were sequenced from one sample in a study of blood T cells in healthy people across ages. A second about 7 to 11 cycle PCR used barcoded and J-beta primers. TCRdb re-called the 5' RACE reads with MiXCR, one entry per CDR3 protein. The sample yields around 990,000 distinct CDR3 sequences, 35% to 45% seen once. Sequenced: blood. The origin of the receptors is a young man in good health.

This chain links TRBV12-3 or TRBV12-4 with TRBJ1-1, with D uncertain. The CDR3 has 13 amino acids. Trimming took 3 bases from V and 4 from J, leaving 9 bases between them. In DNA, the CDR3 is TGTGCCAGCAGTTTCCGGTGGAGCACTGAAGCTTTCTTT. Residues: CASSFRWSTEAFF.

V usage is TRBV14 and J usage is TRBJ2-5, with 12 positions matching TRBD2. Germline assignment: CDR1 SGHDN and CDR2 FVKESK. The CDR3 is 13 residues long. J was trimmed by 4 bases and V by 6 bases; bases with no gene match: 0. The CDR3 DNA reads TGTGCCAGCAGACTAGCGGGGGGAGAGACCCAGTACTTC. This translates into CASRLAGGETQYF. Combining the CDR3 with reference TRBV14 and TRBJ2-5 gives the whole variable domain EAGVTQFPSHSVIEKGQTVTLRCDPISGHDNLYWYRRVMGKEIKFLLHFVKESKQDESGMPNNRFLAERTGGTYSTLKVQPAELEDSGVYFCASRLAGGETQYFGPGTRLLVL.

In its sample, this clonotype was seen a few times. The CDR3 DNA is TGTGCCAGCAGCTTAGAGGGGGCGGATGAAAAACTGTTTTTT. Translated, it gives CASSLEGADEKLFF. The chain combines TRBV7-9 with TRBJ1-4; 7 bases are shared with TRBD1. From germline, CDR1 is SEHNR and CDR2 FQNEAQ (reference sequence). The CDR3 has 14 amino acids. Trimming took 1 base from V and 6 from J; bases not matched to a gene: 2.

The V call is TRBV25-1, the J call TRBJ2-3; the match to TRBD1 covers 7 bases. CDR1 and CDR2 (germline): MGHDK, SYGVNS. The CDR3 loop spans 15 amino acids. V shed 5 bases, J shed 0 bases, and the junction held 5 bases outside the gene matches. CDR3 protein: CASSRQGHSTDTQYF. In nucleotides, the CDR3 is TGTGCCAGCAGTCGACAGGGCCACAGCACAGATACGCAGTATTTT.

The chain combines TRBV5-4 with TRBJ1-1; 7 positions match TRBD1. Germline V gives CDR1 SGHNT, CDR2 YYREEE (reference sequence). Trimming took 4 bases from V and 0 from J; bases not matched to a gene: 9. This CDR3 region has 16 residues. The CDR3 DNA reads as TGTGCCAGCAGCCGGGGACAGCTAAAAATGAACACTGAAGCTTTCTTT. This encodes CASSRGQLKMNTEAFF. The whole variable domain, remainder taken from reference TRBV5-4 and TRBJ1-1, is ETGVTQSPTHLIKTRGQQVTLRCSSQSGHNTVSWYQQALGQGPQFIFQYYREEENGRGNFPPRFSGLQFPNYSSELNVNALELDDSALYLCASSRGQLKMNTEAFFGQGTRLTVV.

The V gene is TRBV12-3 or TRBV12-4, the J gene TRBJ2-3, with D unclear. V dropped 3 bases and J dropped 14 bases, with 15 bases sitting between them. There are 12 residues in the CDR3. The CDR3 spells CASSLTEGRRYF. In DNA form, the CDR3 reads TGTGCCAGCAGTTTGACGGAAGGTCGGCGGTATTTT.

The V and J genes are TRBV6-2 or TRBV6-3 and TRBJ2-5; D uncertain. Germline-derived CDR1 and CDR2 are MNHEY and SVGEGT. The CDR3 has 11 residues. The V gene lost 7 bases and the J gene lost 3 bases, with 6 bases spanning the gap. The CDR3 here is CASKAEETQYF. The DNA of the CDR3 is TGTGCCAGCAAGGCGGAAGAGACCCAGTACTTC.

The V gene is TRBV6-2 or TRBV6-3, the J gene TRBJ2-2; D is uncertain. The germline CDR1 and CDR2 sequences are MNHEY and SVGEGT. V was cut by 7 bases and J by 3 bases, with 9 bases left in between. The CDR3 totals 13 residues. This chain's CDR3 is CASNRADTGELFF. In DNA, the CDR3 is TGTGCCAGCAATCGGGCAGACACCGGGGAGCTGTTTTTT.

This rearrangement joins TRBV12-3 or TRBV12-4 to TRBJ1-1, with D hard to call. This CDR3 comprises 14 residues. V shed 6 bases and J shed 5 bases, with 16 bases lying between them. The CDR3 DNA reads TGTGCCAGCAGCCCCGGACGAGTCGGAACTGAAGCTTTCTTT. It translates to CASSPGRVGTEAFF.

This clonotype was seen many times. J is TRBJ2-7 and V is TRBV12-3 or TRBV12-4, with D possibly being TRBD1 (6 bases). The CDR3 sequence is 15 residues long. V was clipped by 3 bases and J by 2 bases, with 14 bases between them. CDR3 amino acids: CASSLLSTGTYEQYF. DNA for the CDR3: TGTGCCAGCAGTTTGCTTTCGACAGGTACCTACGAGCAGTACTTC.

Notes on this clonotype: The junction shows a germline mismatch at one end, possibly a read error. The V call is TRBV7-3, the J call TRBJ2-1, with TRBD1 matching 8 bases. This CDR3 comprises 14 residues. Germline CDR1 and CDR2: SGHTA and FQGTGA. CDR3 sequence: CASSIGQGVNGQFF. CDR3 nucleotide sequence: TGTGCCAGCAGCATAGGACAGGGAGTAAATGGGCAGTTCTTC.

V is TRBV7-2 and J is TRBJ2-3; possible D gene TRBD2, 7 bases. The CDR3 spans 15 residues. V shed 5 bases and J shed 4 bases, with 16 bases lying between them. Germline V lookup: CDR1 SGHTA, CDR2 FQGNSA. The DNA of the CDR3 is TGTGCCAGCAGCGCATCCCGGGGGGCCGCAGATACGCAGTATTTT. Translating gives CASSASRGAADTQYF.

J is TRBJ1-1 and V is TRBV7-2; 7 bases line up with TRBD1. CDR1 and CDR2 from the germline V gene are SGHTA and FQGNSA. Trimming cost V 5 bases and J 4 bases; bases outside gene matches: 7. The CDR3 contains 14 residues. The CDR3 DNA reads as TGTGCCAGCAGCCCGTCTACAGGGGTCACTGAAGCTTTCTTT. This encodes CASSPSTGVTEAFF. Full variable domain (rest looked up from reference TRBV7-2 and TRBJ1-1): GAGVSQSPSNKVTEKGKDVELRCDPISGHTALYWYRQSLGQGLEFLIYFQGNSAPDKSGLPSDRFSAERTGGSVSTLTIQRTQQEDSAVYLCASSPSTGVTEAFFGQGTRLTVV.

This clonotype was observed at least ten times. The chain is built from TRBV29-1 and TRBJ1-1; tentative D call: TRBD1 (6 bases). The CDR3 length is 13 residues. CDR1 SQVTM and CDR2 ANQGSEA come from the germline V gene. V lost 6 bases, J lost 1 base, and 12 bases lay in between. The CDR3 is CSVKTTGNTEAFF. The DNA for the CDR3 is TGCAGCGTGAAAACGACAGGGAACACTGAAGCTTTCTTT.

This chain links TRBV14 with TRBJ2-2; the D call may be TRBD1 or TRBD2 (5 bases each). The germline V and J ends were trimmed by 0 bases and 3 bases, with 23 bases remaining between them. CDR1 SGHDN and CDR2 FVKESK come from the germline V gene. This CDR3 is built from 20 residues. Here the CDR3 DNA reads TGTGCCAGCAGCCAAGATCGAGCGGTAGGGTACAGGCAGTACACCGGGGAGCTGTTTTTT. Encoded protein: CASSQDRAVGYRQYTGELFF.

J is TRBJ2-5 and V is TRBV7-3, with TRBD2 matching over 11 bases. The V gene's germline CDR1 is SGHTA and CDR2 FQGTGA. This CDR3 comprises 15 residues. V gave up 9 bases and J gave up 4 bases; unmatched junction bases: 10. CDR3 DNA sequence: TGTGCCAGTAGCACCACCGGGACTAGCGGAGAGACCCAGTACTTC. Its translation: CASSTTGTSGETQYF.